This entry features one TCR beta chain sequence. A single count supports this clone. No cognate antigen has been identified for it. Per-base quality was not reported, and no clone a single base away is much larger than it. This record belongs to a study of TIL therapy for anti-PD-1-resistant metastatic lung cancer (dated by TCRdb to the early 2020s). Regarding the complete study: Before any PD-1/PD-L1 blockade was given, tumors were harvested, nivolumab was then administered, and patients who progressed went on to receive lymphodepletion, an infusion of expanded TIL, and IL-2. Among the enrolled patients, the median age was approximately 56 years (range roughly 38-85), and the median tumor PD-L1 proportion score was under 6.5%. Most of the cohort had lung adenocarcinoma, including a few EGFR-mutant tumors and two ALK-rearranged tumors, and half of the patients were either current or former smokers. Across the cohort, whole-exome sequencing showed a median non-synonymous tumor mutation burden of roughly 1.5 mutations per megabase. T cell receptor beta sequencing of tumor and peripheral blood served to follow clonotypes across the tumor, the expanded TIL product, and serial blood samples.

The sample's time point label, in plain terms: pre-treatment sample, taken before nivolumab and TIL therapy. Between October 2017 and early 2020, a dual-center phase I trial enrolled adults who had stage 4 NSCLC. The samples were obtained from a phase I trial that was single-arm and open-label and tested tumor-infiltrating lymphocyte therapy combined with nivolumab in advanced non-small cell lung cancer. Blood mononuclear cells from EDTA tubes were separated on a Ficoll gradient and snap-frozen as pellets, and DNA was extracted from the cells using a Qiagen mini-prep kit. Here is what the overall study found, with its caveats: The study protocol defined all tumor marker inferences as exploratory. The cohort was highly selected, including more treatment-naive, never-smoker and oncogene-addicted patients than is typical, which limits generalizability. Infused TIL clonotypes partially replaced the baseline peripheral repertoire then decayed over months, with no apparent association between persistence and response.

The CDR3 has 12 amino acids, counting the end cysteine and phenylalanine. Just the 36-base CDR3 DNA is kept, in frame starting at base 1. For CDR1 and CDR2, the germline V gene lists SQVTM and ANQGSEA. Trimming removed 7 bases from V and 8 bases from J, leaving 16 bases between the germline ends. The immunoSEQ v3 hsTCRB kit was used to amplify TCR beta CDR3 regions from genomic DNA through bias-controlled multiplex PCR. TCR libraries were sequenced on an Illumina NextSeq 500 to about 2.1 million read pairs for survey level or 5-6 million for deep level. On the authors' methods: The immunoSEQ Analyzer software assigned V, D and J genes, filtered out non-productive sequences, and reported clonality. Repertoires were compared using productive Simpson clonality and Morisita overlap index of productive TRB rearrangements between infused TIL and blood. For each clone in blood, the absolute clonotype count was estimated by multiplying the lymphocyte count by the CD3+ fraction and by the clone's productive frequency. TCRdb mirrors the immuneACCESS table, restricted to in-frame sequences. Some clones are absent from its copies; in checked studies, under half trace to an unresolved V gene, and the reason for the others is unknown. V and J calls and clone size are copied from that table; D and trimming were computed from the DNA. The sample profile shows 18,000 or so clones; about four fifths of them were found once. Under 2.5% of the sample lies in the top ten.

This TCR was sampled from a person between 25 and 80 years old with non-small cell lung cancer. Sequenced material: blood, taken at baseline. The chain is made from TRBV29-1 and TRBJ2-3; a tentative D match to TRBD2 spans 6 bases. The nucleotide sequence is given as TGCAGCGCCCGTCCGGAGGGTACTACGCAGTATTTT. Its translation reads: CSARPEGTTQYF.